A selection of T cell receptor beta chains follows, all from one sample in a study of T-cell memory formation after mild COVID-19. TCRdb re-derived calls from the 5' RACE reads in MiXCR, one entry per CDR3 protein. The repertoire has 350,000 or so distinct CDR3 sequences, 10% to 15% of them found once; the top ten carry 20% to 25%. Sequencing was performed on PBMCs or a T cell subset sorted from them (not recorded which). These receptors were taken from a man aged 18-30 years who had mild COVID-19 (a few samples of this study predate the infection). Cell type and time point are not known. The CDR3 runs from the conserved cysteine through the conserved F or W. D genes are given only for firm matches. Expanded clones get a size class; other rows say once, few or many, or leave the size out.

d_gene: NA
len: 13
j_gene: TRBJ2-2
v_gene: TRBV6-5
abundance: NA
CDR3nt: TGTGCCAGCAGTTTAGTATCACGTAGGGAGCTGTTTTTT
CDR3aa: CASSLVSRRELFF

d_gene: NA
len: 13
j_gene: TRBJ1-1
v_gene: TRBV12-3/TRBV12-4
abundance: many
CDR3nt: TGTGCCAGCAGTCTTCGAGGGGGGCCTGAAGCTTTCTTT
CDR3aa: CASSLRGGPEAFF

d_gene: TRBD2
len: 15
j_gene: TRBJ2-1
v_gene: TRBV7-3
abundance: few
CDR3nt: TGTGCCAGCGGGACAAGTGGCGGGGGGGCCGGTGAGCAGTTCTTC
CDR3aa: CASGTSGGGAGEQFF

d_gene: TRBD2
len: 17
j_gene: TRBJ2-5
v_gene: TRBV5-1
abundance: NA
CDR3nt: TGCGCCAGCAGCTTGGCCCCTAGCGGGGGGGCTGGGGAGACCCAGTACTTC
CDR3aa: CASSLAPSGGAGETQYF

d_gene: NA
len: 14
j_gene: TRBJ1-1
v_gene: TRBV12-3/TRBV12-4
abundance: few
CDR3nt: TGTGCCAGCAGTTTCGATCCGGGGAGGCCTGAAGCTTTCTTT
CDR3aa: CASSFDPGRPEAFF

d_gene: NA
len: 16
j_gene: TRBJ2-5
v_gene: TRBV4-1
abundance: many
CDR3nt: TGCGCCAGCAGCCGCAACGCTGGGAACGTTCCAGAGACCCAGTACTTC
CDR3aa: CASSRNAGNVPETQYF

d_gene: NA
len: 14
j_gene: TRBJ2-5
v_gene: TRBV7-3
abundance: NA
CDR3nt: TGTGCCAGCAGCTTCGCGGGAAACCAAGAGACCCAGTACTTC
CDR3aa: CASSFAGNQETQYF

d_gene: TRBD2
len: 13
j_gene: TRBJ2-1
v_gene: TRBV6-1
abundance: NA
CDR3nt: TGTGCCAGCACGGGGGGAATGGTCAATGAGCAGTTCTTC
CDR3aa: CASTGGMVNEQFF

d_gene: NA
len: 14
j_gene: TRBJ2-2
v_gene: TRBV4-1
abundance: few
CDR3nt: TGCGCCAGCAGCCTCCTGCGGGGGACAGGGGAGCTGTTTTTT
CDR3aa: CASSLLRGTGELFF

d_gene: NA
len: 14
j_gene: TRBJ2-1
v_gene: TRBV5-1
abundance: NA
CDR3nt: TGCGCCAGCAGCACGGGGGGCACCTACAATGAGCAGTTCTTC
CDR3aa: CASSTGGTYNEQFF

d_gene: TRBD1
len: 15
j_gene: TRBJ1-5
v_gene: TRBV12-3/TRBV12-4
abundance: NA
CDR3nt: TGTGCCAGCAGTTTAGGGACAGGGGTCAATCAGCCCCAGCATTTT
CDR3aa: CASSLGTGVNQPQHF

d_gene: NA
len: 15
j_gene: TRBJ2-3
v_gene: TRBV24-1
abundance: NA
CDR3nt: TGTGCCACCAGTGATTTTGGATCTGGGGTGGATACGCAGTATTTT
CDR3aa: CATSDFGSGVDTQYF

d_gene: TRBD2
len: 17
j_gene: TRBJ2-5
v_gene: TRBV15
abundance: few
CDR3nt: TGTGCCACCAGCAGCCCGCCCCTAGCGGGGGGGCCGGAGACCCAGTACTTC
CDR3aa: CATSSPPLAGGPETQYF

d_gene: NA
len: 14
j_gene: TRBJ1-1
v_gene: TRBV9
abundance: few
CDR3nt: TGTGCCAGCAGCGTAGGGATTAGGGACACTGAAGCTTTCTTT
CDR3aa: CASSVGIRDTEAFF

d_gene: NA
len: 13
j_gene: TRBJ1-2
v_gene: TRBV20-1
abundance: NA
CDR3nt: TGCAGTGCCCCAAGATGGGGGGCAGAGGGCTACACCTTC
CDR3aa: CSAPRWGAEGYTF

d_gene: NA
len: 15
j_gene: TRBJ2-3
v_gene: TRBV5-1
abundance: many
CDR3nt: TGCGCCAGCAGCTCAGCCGATCCATACCTTAATACGCAGTATTTT
CDR3aa: CASSSADPYLNTQYF

d_gene: TRBD1
len: 15
j_gene: TRBJ2-3
v_gene: TRBV7-2
abundance: NA
CDR3nt: TGTGCCAGCAGCCTAGGGACAGGGTTAACAGATACGCAGTATTTT
CDR3aa: CASSLGTGLTDTQYF

d_gene: NA
len: 15
j_gene: TRBJ2-1
v_gene: TRBV7-8
abundance: few
CDR3nt: TGTGCCAGCAGCTTAAAAGATTCGGCCTACAATGAGCAGTTCTTC
CDR3aa: CASSLKDSAYNEQFF

d_gene: NA
len: 14
j_gene: TRBJ2-1
v_gene: TRBV12-3/TRBV12-4
abundance: NA
CDR3nt: TGTGCCAGCAGTTTTTATGGATCCTACAATGAGCAGTTCTTC
CDR3aa: CASSFYGSYNEQFF

d_gene: TRBD1
len: 13
j_gene: TRBJ1-2
v_gene: TRBV2
abundance: NA
CDR3nt: TGTGCCAGCAGGGTAGACAGGGAGCATGGCTACACCTTC
CDR3aa: CASRVDREHGYTF

d_gene: NA
len: 13
j_gene: TRBJ1-6
v_gene: TRBV7-8
abundance: few
CDR3nt: TGTGCCAGCAGCTTAGGGACATCGGTACCCCTCCACTTT
CDR3aa: CASSLGTSVPLHF

d_gene: TRBD1
len: 13
j_gene: TRBJ2-7
v_gene: TRBV7-7
abundance: NA
CDR3nt: TGTGCCAGCAGTCATGGGACAGCCTACGAGCAGTACTTC
CDR3aa: CASSHGTAYEQYF

d_gene: NA
len: 14
j_gene: TRBJ2-7
v_gene: TRBV2
abundance: few
CDR3nt: TGTGCCAGCACGCCGGATGGGCCGTCCTACGAGCAGTACTTC
CDR3aa: CASTPDGPSYEQYF

d_gene: NA
len: 12
j_gene: TRBJ1-1
v_gene: TRBV13
abundance: few
CDR3nt: TGTGCCAGCAGCTCGATGTCTTTGGGGGCTTTCTTT
CDR3aa: CASSSMSLGAFF

d_gene: NA
len: 14
j_gene: TRBJ2-7
v_gene: TRBV6-2/TRBV6-3
abundance: NA
CDR3nt: TGTGCCAGCAGTTACTCGGTCTGGGGGTACGAGCAGTACTTC
CDR3aa: CASSYSVWGYEQYF

d_gene: NA
len: 16
j_gene: TRBJ1-5
v_gene: TRBV21-1
abundance: NA
CDR3nt: TGTGCCAGCGGGAGGTACAGGGCCCCGCAAAATCAGCCCCAGCATTTT
CDR3aa: CASGRYRAPQNQPQHF

d_gene: TRBD1
len: 16
j_gene: TRBJ2-2
v_gene: TRBV4-3
abundance: few
CDR3nt: TGCGCCAGCAGCCAAGGGACAGGGTATAACACCGGGGAGCTGTTTTTT
CDR3aa: CASSQGTGYNTGELFF

d_gene: TRBD2
len: 14
j_gene: TRBJ2-3
v_gene: TRBV6-1
abundance: NA
CDR3nt: TGTGCCAGCAGTATAACTAGCGGGGGAGATACGCAGTATTTT
CDR3aa: CASSITSGGDTQYF

d_gene: TRBD1
len: 13
j_gene: TRBJ1-1
v_gene: TRBV29-1
abundance: NA
CDR3nt: TGCAGCGTTGAAGAAAGGGGGCGAGGTGACGCTTTCTTT
CDR3aa: CSVEERGRGDAFF

d_gene: NA
len: 14
j_gene: TRBJ2-7
v_gene: TRBV15
abundance: NA
CDR3nt: TGTGCCACCAGCACTATTCGCTCGGTGGACGAGCAGTACTTC
CDR3aa: CATSTIRSVDEQYF

d_gene: NA
len: 13
j_gene: TRBJ2-5
v_gene: TRBV6-2/TRBV6-3
abundance: few
CDR3nt: TGTGCCAGCAGCTTGGACAGCACAGTGGCCCAGTACTTC
CDR3aa: CASSLDSTVAQYF

d_gene: NA
len: 11
j_gene: TRBJ1-1
v_gene: TRBV25-1
abundance: many
CDR3nt: TGTGCCAGCAGTGTAACCACTGAAGCTTTCTTT
CDR3aa: CASSVTTEAFF

d_gene: TRBD1
len: 14
j_gene: TRBJ1-1
v_gene: TRBV7-2
abundance: many
CDR3nt: TGCGCCAGCAGCTCGGACAGGTTGAACACTGAAGCTTTCTTT
CDR3aa: CASSSDRLNTEAFF

d_gene: NA
len: 16
j_gene: TRBJ1-5
v_gene: TRBV19
abundance: NA
CDR3nt: TGTGCCAGTAGTATTACGGGTCGAGGAAGCAATCAGCCCCAGCATTTT
CDR3aa: CASSITGRGSNQPQHF

d_gene: NA
len: 15
j_gene: TRBJ1-5
v_gene: TRBV6-1
abundance: NA
CDR3nt: TGTGCCAGCAGGGTAACAGGGTATAGCAATCAGCCCCAGCATTTT
CDR3aa: CASRVTGYSNQPQHF

d_gene: NA
len: 13
j_gene: TRBJ2-6
v_gene: TRBV5-1
abundance: few
CDR3nt: TGCGCCAGCGGTGGCTCTGGGGCCAACGTCCTGACTTTC
CDR3aa: CASGGSGANVLTF

d_gene: NA
len: 14
j_gene: TRBJ2-5
v_gene: TRBV4-3
abundance: once
CDR3nt: TGCGCCAGCAGCCAGGGGGCAGCGCAAGAGACCCAGTACTTC
CDR3aa: CASSQGAAQETQYF

d_gene: NA
len: 15
j_gene: TRBJ2-7
v_gene: TRBV12-3/TRBV12-4
abundance: few
CDR3nt: TGTGCCAGCAGTTTCTTTGACCGCAGCCCCCACGAGCAGTACTTC
CDR3aa: CASSFFDRSPHEQYF

d_gene: TRBD1
len: 13
j_gene: TRBJ1-4
v_gene: TRBV29-1
abundance: NA
CDR3nt: TGCAGCGTTGAGGGGACAGGGCGTGAAAAACTGTTTTTT
CDR3aa: CSVEGTGREKLFF

d_gene: TRBD2
len: 17
j_gene: TRBJ2-1
v_gene: TRBV7-9
abundance: NA
CDR3nt: TGTGCCAGCAGCCCCACTAGCGGGGGGCCGGACTACAATGAGCAGTTCTTC
CDR3aa: CASSPTSGGPDYNEQFF

d_gene: NA
len: 14
j_gene: TRBJ2-7
v_gene: TRBV7-2
abundance: many
CDR3nt: TGTGCCAGCAGCCGACAGCCTTATACCTACGAGCAGTACTTC
CDR3aa: CASSRQPYTYEQYF